This T cell receptor beta chain was identified during a study of control samples from healthy donors and cancer patients. As regards this clone: The same CDR3 can be traced to other DNA sequences in this sample.

Clones were read by immunoSEQ multiplex PCR, and TCRdb kept only the in-frame ones, dropping some. This table holds over 150,000 clones, 91% found once. The germline CDR1 and CDR2 sequences are SGHRS and YFSETQ. The germline V and J ends were trimmed by 2 bases and 3 bases, with 7 bases remaining between them. This CDR3 contains 13 residues. The source material was blood. This clonotype originated in a woman aged 40-49 years in good health. The chain is built from TRBV5-1 and TRBJ2-3; maybe TRBD2 (5 bases). CDR3 DNA: TGCGCCAGCAGCTTAACGGGGACAGATACGCAGTATTTT. It encodes CASSLTGTDTQYF.